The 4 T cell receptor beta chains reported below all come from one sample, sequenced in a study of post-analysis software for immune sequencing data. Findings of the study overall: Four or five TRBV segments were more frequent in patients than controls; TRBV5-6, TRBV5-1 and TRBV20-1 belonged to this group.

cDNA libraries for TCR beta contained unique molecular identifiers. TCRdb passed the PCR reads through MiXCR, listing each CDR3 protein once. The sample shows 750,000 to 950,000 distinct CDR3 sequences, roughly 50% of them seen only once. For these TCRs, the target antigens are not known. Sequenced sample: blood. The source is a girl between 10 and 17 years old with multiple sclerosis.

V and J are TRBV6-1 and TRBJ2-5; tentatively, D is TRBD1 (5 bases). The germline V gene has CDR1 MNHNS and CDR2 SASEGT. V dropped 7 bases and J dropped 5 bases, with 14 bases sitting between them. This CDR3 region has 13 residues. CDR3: CASKGVNRETQYF. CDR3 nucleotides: TGTGCCAGCAAAGGGGTGAATCGGGAGACCCAGTACTTC.

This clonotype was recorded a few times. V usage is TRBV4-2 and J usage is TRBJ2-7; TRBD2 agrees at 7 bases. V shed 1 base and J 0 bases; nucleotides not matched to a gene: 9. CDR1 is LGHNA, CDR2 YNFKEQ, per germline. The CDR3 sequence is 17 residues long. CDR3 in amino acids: CASSQAKGRERSYEQYF. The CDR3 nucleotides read TGTGCCAGCAGCCAAGCCAAGGGGAGGGAGCGCTCCTACGAGCAGTACTTC.

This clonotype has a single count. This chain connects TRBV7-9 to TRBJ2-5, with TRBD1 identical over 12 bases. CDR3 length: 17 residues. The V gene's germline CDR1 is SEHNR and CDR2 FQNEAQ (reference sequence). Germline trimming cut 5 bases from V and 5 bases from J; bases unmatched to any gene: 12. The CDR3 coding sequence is TGTGCCAGCAGCACATATCCGGGACAGGGGGCTTGGGAGACCCAGTACTTC. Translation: CASSTYPGQGAWETQYF.

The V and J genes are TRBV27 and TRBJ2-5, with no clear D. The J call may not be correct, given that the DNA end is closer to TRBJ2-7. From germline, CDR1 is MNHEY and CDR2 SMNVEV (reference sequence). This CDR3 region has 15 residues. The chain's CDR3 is CASRFNAGLRNEQYF. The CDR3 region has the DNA TGTGCCAGCAGATTCAATGCCGGGTTGCGGAACGAGCAGTACTTC.